Listed below are T cell receptor beta chains from one sample, sequenced in a study of cytomegalovirus exposure and HLA in healthy donors. Produced via immunoSEQ multiplex PCR; TCRdb's table is partial and in-frame only. The sample lists about 120,000 clones, over 65% seen once, with around 20% in the top ten. Sequences were obtained from PBMCs. The receptors were gathered from a young man in good health and CMV-seropositive. Both conserved end residues are part of each CDR3. D genes are given only for firm matches. Some rows have no size entry. The others give once, few or many, or a class for an expanded clone.

.	.	TRBV30	TRBJ2-2	TGTGCCTGGAGTCTCCTAGACGGCGGGGAGCTGTTTTTT	CAWSLLDGGELFF
.	.	TRBV30	TRBJ1-4	TGTGCCTGGAGTGACCAGGGAGGACCTAATGAAAAACTGTTTTTT	CAWSDQGGPNEKLFF
.	TRBD2	TRBV19	TRBJ2-7	TGTGCCAGTAAAGACGGGACTAGAGACTACGAGCAGTACTTC	CASKDGTRDYEQYF
.	.	TRBV7-3	TRBJ1-1	TGTGCCAGCAGCTTAAAGGCGGGTGGGGGCGTCGGCACTGAAGCTTTCTTT	CASSLKAGGGVGTEAFF
.	.	TRBV2	TRBJ1-2	TGTGCCAGCAGTGTGCGGCTGGGCTACACCTTC	CASSVRLGYTF
.	.	TRBV27	TRBJ2-7	TGTGCCAGCAGTAAAGGGGCCACCTACGAGCAGTACTTC	CASSKGATYEQYF
.	TRBD1	TRBV2	TRBJ2-1	TGTGCCAGCAGCCCTGACAGGGGGCGCAACAATGAGCAGTTCTTC	CASSPDRGRNNEQFF
once	.	TRBV2	TRBJ1-5	TGTGCCAGCACCCCCGAAGGAGGGTCCCCCCGCCCCCAGCATTTT	CASTPEGGSPRPQHF
.	TRBD1	TRBV10-3	TRBJ1-1	TGTGCCATCAGTAACAGGGGTGAGACTGAAGCTTTCTTT	CAISNRGETEAFF
once	TRBD1	TRBV11-2	TRBJ2-5	TGTGCCAGCAGCTTCCGGGACAGGGTGATTCTGGCGGGAGAGACCCAGTACTTC	CASSFRDRVILAGETQYF
.	.	TRBV10-3	TRBJ2-2	TGTGCCATCCGCTCAGGCACGGCGAACACCGGGGAGCTGTTTTTT	CAIRSGTANTGELFF
.	TRBD1	TRBV19	TRBJ2-7	TGTGCCAGTAGTATAGGAGACAGGGGGCTCGTCGAGCAGTACTTC	CASSIGDRGLVEQYF
.	TRBD1	TRBV9	TRBJ2-5	TGTGCCAGCAGCGCAGAGGGGGGGACAGGGGCGAAGGAGACCCAGTACTTC	CASSAEGGTGAKETQYF
.	.	TRBV4-1	TRBJ2-7	TGCGCCAGCAGCCAAGATAATGAGCAGTACTTC	CASSQDNEQYF
.	.	TRBV15	TRBJ1-2	TGTGCCACCAGCAGAGAGGCAGGGCGGGGTGGCTACACCTTC	CATSREAGRGGYTF
.	TRBD1	TRBV11-2	TRBJ2-7	TGTGCCAGCAGCGACCGGGACAGGAGCTCCTACGAGCAGTACTTC	CASSDRDRSSYEQYF
few	.	TRBV7-8	TRBJ1-5	TGTGCCAGCAGCTTAGCCAGCGACCCTTATAGCAATCAGCCCCAGCATTTT	CASSLASDPYSNQPQHF
.	TRBD1	TRBV10-3	TRBJ2-7	TGTGCCACCTCGGGGACAGGAAGCTACGAGCAGTACTTC	CATSGTGSYEQYF
.	TRBD1	TRBV27	TRBJ1-6	TGTGCCAGCAGTTCGAGGACAGGGGAGAGATCCTATAATTCACCCCTCCACTTT	CASSSRTGERSYNSPLHF
.	.	TRBV29-1	TRBJ1-2	TGCAGCGTTTGGGCGGGCCGCCGATCCTATGGCTACACCTTC	CSVWAGRRSYGYTF
.	.	TRBV7-6	TRBJ2-5	TGTGCCAGCAGCTCCGACTGGGGCAGGGCCCAAGAGACCCAGTACTTC	CASSSDWGRAQETQYF
.	.	TRBV13	TRBJ2-1	TGTGCCAGCAGCTTAGATCAGGGAACCTACAATGAGCAGTTCTTC	CASSLDQGTYNEQFF
.	TRBD1	TRBV25-1	TRBJ2-1	TGTGCCAGCAGTGATCCTTCGGGGGACAGGGTTAATGAGCAGTTCTTC	CASSDPSGDRVNEQFF
.	.	TRBV13	TRBJ2-7	TGTGCCAGCAGCTTAGGGGGCCGCTCCTACGAGCAGTACTTC	CASSLGGRSYEQYF
.	.	TRBV6-1	TRBJ2-5	TGTGCCACCCGGGACCAAGAGACCCAGTACTTC	CATRDQETQYF
.	TRBD2	TRBV19	TRBJ2-1	TGTGCCAGTAGTGGGGGGACGGGGGGAGTCAATGAGCAGTTCTTC	CASSGGTGGVNEQFF
.	TRBD1	TRBV6-5	TRBJ1-1	TGTGCCAGCAGTACTCCGGGACAGTCTGAAGCTTTCTTT	CASSTPGQSEAFF